The rows below give T cell receptor beta chains drawn from one sample of a study of T cells in tumors after PD-1 blockade. Some clones are missing from TCRdb's copy, which holds only in-frame ones; the method was immunoSEQ multiplex PCR. Of around 19,000 clones in the sample, around 80% are singletons; the top ten hold 20% to 30%. Sequencing was performed on PBMCs, taken before anti-PD-1 treatment. Receptor source: a human donor with basal cell carcinoma. CDR3s include the opening cysteine and the closing phenylalanine or tryptophan. The D gene is left open where the match is weak. Rows give clone size only sometimes, using once, few, many, or a class for an expanded clone.

clone_size | j_call | d_call | v_call | cdr3_nt | cdr3_aa
NA | TRBJ1-1 | TRBD1 | TRBV9 | TGTGCCAGCAGCCTTGGGACAGGGAACACTGAAGCTTTCTTT | CASSLGTGNTEAFF
NA | TRBJ2-5 | TRBD1 | TRBV6-5 | TGTGCCAGCCTCCAGGGGGCAGGAGAGACCCAGTACTTC | CASLQGAGETQYF
NA | TRBJ1-2 | NA | TRBV11-2 | TGTGCCAGCAGCTTAGATCGGAGACTGACACCCTCTAACTATGGCTACACCTTC | CASSLDRRLTPSNYGYTF
NA | TRBJ2-1 | TRBD2 | TRBV6-2/TRBV6-3 | TGTGCCAGCAGTTCCCACGGGACTAGCGGTGCGGGGGAGCAGTTCTTC | CASSSHGTSGAGEQFF
NA | TRBJ2-6 | NA | TRBV5-1 | TGCGCCAGCAGCACCGACACTAGTTCTGGGGCCAACGTCCTGACTTTC | CASSTDTSSGANVLTF
NA | TRBJ2-1 | TRBD2 | TRBV6-4 | TGTGCCAGCAGTGAGGACCCGGGGGGGTACAATGAGCAGTTCTTC | CASSEDPGGYNEQFF
NA | TRBJ2-2 | NA | TRBV7-9 | TGTGCCAGCAGCCCGACGGTTCCCGGGGAGCTGTTTTTT | CASSPTVPGELFF
NA | TRBJ1-4 | NA | TRBV2 | TGTGCCAGCAGTGAAGGACTCATTAATGAAAAACTGTTTTTT | CASSEGLINEKLFF
NA | TRBJ2-1 | TRBD2 | TRBV9 | TGTGCCAGCAGCGTAGTTTCTAGCGGGAACGAGCAGTTCTTC | CASSVVSSGNEQFF
NA | TRBJ2-3 | NA | TRBV5-6 | TGTGCCAGCAGCTTGAGGGGGGGACAATCAGATACGCAGTATTTT | CASSLRGGQSDTQYF
NA | TRBJ1-3 | NA | TRBV5-1 | TGCGCCAGCAGCTTAGGTGAGAACAACTCTGGAAACACCATATATTTT | CASSLGENNSGNTIYF
NA | TRBJ2-3 | NA | TRBV24-1 | TGTGCCACCAGTGATTTTCTAGAGGTGCAGTATTTT | CATSDFLEVQYF
once | TRBJ2-1 | NA | TRBV2 | TGTCCCACCAGTGAAGGGGGGGCGGGGGAGGGGAGCTCCTACAATGAGCAGTTCTTC | CPTSEGGAGEGSSYNEQFF
few | TRBJ1-6 | NA | TRBV3-1/TRBV3-2 | TGTGCCAGCAGCCAAGACTCACCCCTCCACTTT | CASSQDSPLHF
NA | TRBJ2-7 | TRBD1 | TRBV18 | TGTGCCAGCTCACCAAGGGGACAGGGAGTAGCTGACTACGAGCAGTACTTC | CASSPRGQGVADYEQYF
once | TRBJ2-3 | NA | TRBV2 | TGTGCCGGCAGTCTAAGCAGTTCTAGCACAGATACGCAGTATTTT | CAGSLSSSSTDTQYF
NA | TRBJ2-5 | NA | TRBV9 | TGTGCCAGCAGCATAGTCGGACTACTCCAAGAGACCCAGTACTTC | CASSIVGLLQETQYF
few | TRBJ1-1 | NA | TRBV5-1 | TGCGCCAGCAGCTTGGCTGGTTGGAACACTGAAGCTTTCTTT | CASSLAGWNTEAFF
NA | TRBJ2-1 | TRBD1 | TRBV5-1 | TGCGCCAGCAGCTTACGCGGCAGGGGGCTCAATGAGCAGTTCTTC | CASSLRGRGLNEQFF
NA | TRBJ1-4 | NA | TRBV27 | TGTGCCAGCATGAGACTGGCAACTAATGAAAAACTGTTTTTT | CASMRLATNEKLFF
NA | TRBJ2-3 | TRBD1 | TRBV19 | TGTGCCAGTAGTATAGGGACAGGGGGTACAGATACGCAGTATTTT | CASSIGTGGTDTQYF
NA | TRBJ1-4 | NA | TRBV5-6 | TGTGCCAGCAGCTTGGAGGCTGACAGATTTTCTAATGAAAAACTGTTTTTT | CASSLEADRFSNEKLFF
NA | TRBJ2-1 | NA | TRBV27 | TGTGCCACCAACGATGCCGCAGGAAATGAGCAGTTCTTC | CATNDAAGNEQFF
NA | TRBJ2-5 | TRBD1 | TRBV29-1 | TGCAGCGTTGACGAGGGGGCCATGGAGACCCAGTACTTC | CSVDEGAMETQYF
NA | TRBJ2-4 | TRBD1 | TRBV3-1/TRBV3-2 | TGTGCCAGCAGCCTTGCCAGGACAGGGGTAAGCATTCAGTACTTC | CASSLARTGVSIQYF
NA | TRBJ2-3 | TRBD2 | TRBV20-1 | TGCAGTGCTAGTGGTGTAGCGGGGGATACTAGCACAGATACGCAGTATTTT | CSASGVAGDTSTDTQYF
NA | TRBJ1-5 | NA | TRBV3-1/TRBV3-2 | TGTGCCAGCAGCCAAATGCCGAGAGGGGAGAATCAGCCCCAGCATTTT | CASSQMPRGENQPQHF
once | TRBJ2-3 | TRBD2 | TRBV20-1 | TGCAGTGCTAGTGAAGCGGGGGGGATCACAGATACGCAGTATTTT | CSASEAGGITDTQYF
NA | TRBJ2-5 | TRBD2 | TRBV2 | TGTGCCAGCAGTGAGACTAGCGGGGAAGAGACCCAGTACTTC | CASSETSGEETQYF
NA | TRBJ2-3 | NA | TRBV3-1/TRBV3-2 | TGTGCCAGCAGCCGCCGCCGTGGACGAGATACGCAGTATTTT | CASSRRRGRDTQYF
NA | TRBJ2-7 | TRBD1 | TRBV19 | TGTGCCAGTAGTCCAGGGGGCATCAACTACGAGCAGTACTTC | CASSPGGINYEQYF
NA | TRBJ1-2 | NA | TRBV27 | TGTGCCAGCAGTTTATCAGGGAGGAGGAATGGCTACACCTTC | CASSLSGRRNGYTF
few | TRBJ2-1 | TRBD1 | TRBV6-1 | TGTGCCAGCAGTGAATTTAGGACAGGGGTCGGGGGGCAGTTCTTC | CASSEFRTGVGGQFF
NA | TRBJ2-7 | TRBD2 | TRBV19 | TGTGCCAGTAGTCTGACTAGCGGGGGCCCCTACTACGAGCAGTACTTC | CASSLTSGGPYYEQYF
medium-sized | TRBJ2-1 | TRBD2 | TRBV2 | TGTGCCCGCTGTGACGGGGGGGCGCGGGAGGGGAGCTCCTACAATGAGCAGTTCTTC | CARCDGGAREGSSYNEQFF
few | TRBJ1-1 | NA | TRBV6-5 | TGTGCCAGCAGTTACTCCAAGAGAACTGAAGCTTTCTTT | CASSYSKRTEAFF
NA | TRBJ1-5 | NA | TRBV9 | TGTGCCAGCAGCGGGGACGGACTCCCCAATCAGCCCCAGCATTTT | CASSGDGLPNQPQHF
few | TRBJ1-4 | TRBD1 | TRBV30 | TGTGCCTGGCAGGGGGCGACTAATGAAAAACTGTTTTTT | CAWQGATNEKLFF
NA | TRBJ2-1 | TRBD2 | TRBV12-5 | TGTGCTAGTGGTTTGGGCGGGACTAGCGCCACGTACAATGAGCAGTTCTTC | CASGLGGTSATYNEQFF